This T cell receptor (beta chain) was recorded in a study of T cell responses to AZD1222 COVID-19 vaccine. The data were produced by immunoSEQ multiplex PCR, yet TCRdb's version contains in-frame clones alone and is incomplete. The top ten clones hold 2% to 3% of a sample with roughly 100,000 clones, 88% of them seen once. The CDR3 has 15 residues. Germline V gene sequence: CDR1 LNHDA, CDR2 SQIVND (reference sequence). Germline trimming cut 3 bases from V and 5 bases from J; bases unmatched to any gene: 6. The chain couples TRBV19 to TRBJ2-5, with 10 bases identical to TRBD1. The origin of this receptor is an adult in good health. The sequenced sample was peripheral blood, obtained on day 0 of AZD1222 vaccination. In DNA, the CDR3 is TGTGCCAGTAGTATTAGACAGGGGGCTTGGGAGACCCAGTACTTC. This gives the protein CASSIRQGAWETQYF.